A selection of T cell receptor beta chains follows, all from one sample in a study of STAT3 mutations in large granular lymphocyte leukemia. Method: immunoSEQ multiplex PCR; TCRdb's copy keeps in-frame clones and lacks some. Here the sample spans tens of thousands of clones, over 90% being singletons. What was sequenced was peripheral blood mononuclear cells. All receptors derive from a man aged 40-49 years with T-cell large granular lymphocyte leukemia. Some clones in this sample may be carry-over from other donors' samples. The CDR3 runs from the conserved cysteine through the conserved F or W. D genes are given only for firm matches. Only part of the rows carry a size: once, few, many, or a class if the clone is expanded.

j_gene	abundance	d_gene	v_gene	CDR3nt	CDR3aa
TRBJ2-7	-	-	TRBV28	TGTGCCAGCGGGCGGGGGCTTAGTATATACTTC	CASGRGLSIYF
TRBJ2-7	-	TRBD1	TRBV5-1	TGCGCCAGCAGCTTACTTTCGACAGGGTACTACGAGCAGTACTTC	CASSLLSTGYYEQYF
TRBJ2-7	-	-	TRBV30	TGTGCCTGGAGTCCAGGGGTCCCCTCCTCCTACGAGCAGTACTTC	CAWSPGVPSSYEQYF
TRBJ1-5	-	-	TRBV5-4	TGTGCCAGCAGCTTGGATAGCAATCAGCCCCAGCATTTT	CASSLDSNQPQHF
TRBJ1-2	once	-	TRBV5-1	TGCGCCAGCAGCTTGGGGCAGGGACCTACTAACTATGGCTACACCTTC	CASSLGQGPTNYGYTF
TRBJ2-7	-	-	TRBV19	TGTGCCAGTAGTACCGGGACCGACCGTTGGGGCGAGCAGTACTTC	CASSTGTDRWGEQYF
TRBJ1-1	-	-	TRBV6-5	TGTGCCAGCAGTCCGCTTCAGACAGGAGAAGCTTTCTTT	CASSPLQTGEAFF
TRBJ2-2	-	-	TRBV4-3	TGCGCCAGCAGCCAAGTCCCCCCCGGGGAGCTGTTTTTT	CASSQVPPGELFF
TRBJ2-3	-	TRBD2	TRBV9	TGTGCCAGCAGCGGACGGGACTACTTCACAGATACGCAGTATTTT	CASSGRDYFTDTQYF
TRBJ1-2	-	TRBD1	TRBV7-2	TGTGCCAGCAGCTTAGCTCCACGGACAGGGGACTATGGCTACACCTTC	CASSLAPRTGDYGYTF
TRBJ2-3	-	TRBD2	TRBV28	TGTGCCAGCATAGGCGGGGGGGCCTCCGATACGCAGTATTTT	CASIGGGASDTQYF
TRBJ1-1	-	-	TRBV5-4	TGTGCCAGCAGCTCCGTGGCGGCCATGAACACTGAAGCTTTCTTT	CASSSVAAMNTEAFF
TRBJ2-6	once	TRBD1	TRBV5-1	TGCGCCAGCAGCCAGACAGGGTACGCCGGGGCCAACGTCCTGACTTTC	CASSQTGYAGANVLTF
TRBJ2-7	once	-	TRBV6-5	TGTGCCAGCAGGGGAGGGGACATCTACGAGCAGTACTTC	CASRGGDIYEQYF
TRBJ2-7	-	TRBD1	TRBV18	TGTGCCAGCTCAGGGGGGACAGGGCAGCTCGAGCAGTACTTC	CASSGGTGQLEQYF
TRBJ2-5	once	-	TRBV6-5	TGTGCCAGCAGTTACCCTGGGGGGGAGACCCAGTACTTC	CASSYPGGETQYF
TRBJ1-2	once	-	TRBV6-4	TGTGCCAGCAGTGACTCGATTCCTCGACAGCACGAACGCTATGGCTACACCTTC	CASSDSIPRQHERYGYTF
TRBJ1-2	-	-	TRBV27	TGTGCCAGCAGCACAGGGCTTGGCTACACCTTC	CASSTGLGYTF
TRBJ1-2	-	TRBD1	TRBV20-1	TGCAGTGCGCGACAGGGAGCTGGCTACACCTTC	CSARQGAGYTF
TRBJ1-6	-	TRBD1	TRBV5-4	TGTGCCAGCAGCACCCCTGGACAGGAGGCAATTTTACATTCACCCCTCCACTTT	CASSTPGQEAILHSPLHF